This TCR beta chain was identified in a study of CD8 T cells in Susac syndrome. Random hexamers served to reverse transcribe about 0.5 to 1 ug RNA. Via MiXCR, TCRdb re-called the immunoSEQ multiplex PCR reads, giving one row per CDR3 protein. The sample holds more than 130,000 distinct CDR3 sequences, 94% seen once. For this clonotype: Its target is unknown.

Blood CD8+ and CD4+ T cells underwent high-throughput TCR beta sequencing. Negative isolation was applied to CD8+ and CD4+ T cells, and FACS enrichment was applied to TEMRA cells. V was shortened by 0 bases and J by 3 bases, with 12 bases between the two germline ends. Per germline, CDR1 SGDLS and CDR2 YYNGEE. This CDR3 comprises 15 residues. Study findings and constraints: Individuals included in the TCR sequencing and HLA analysis were acknowledged by the study to be relatively few in number.

This TCR derives from a human donor in good health. What was sequenced was CD8+ T cells from PBMCs. This chain uses TRBV9 with TRBJ1-2, with unresolved D. CDR3 sequence: CASSVVPGLDYGYTF. The CDR3 nucleotides read TGTGCCAGCAGCGTAGTGCCAGGATTAGACTATGGCTACACCTTC.